Presented here are 27 T cell receptor beta chains from one specimen sequenced in a study of shared clonotypes between healthy human individuals. TCRdb's table, derived via immunoSEQ multiplex PCR, lists solely in-frame clones and lacks some. The sample has around 2.5 million clones, 80% to 95% seen once. Sequencing was performed on naive CD4+ T cells from PBMCs. Subset noted: CD45RA+ positively selected. These receptor sequences come from a man younger than 35 in good health. Some clones in this sample may be carry-over from other donors' samples.

This chain uses TRBV18 with TRBJ2-3, with 8 nucleotides matching TRBD1. The CDR3 extends over 14 amino acids. V shed 4 bases, J shed 5 bases, and the junction held 5 bases outside the gene matches. The germline V gene has CDR1 KGHSH and CDR2 LQKENI. The CDR3 loop is CASSRQGIQDTQYF. The CDR3 nucleotides are TGTGCCAGCTCACGACAGGGGATCCAAGATACGCAGTATTTT. Combining the CDR3 with reference TRBV18 and TRBJ2-3 gives the whole variable domain NAGVMQNPRHLVRRRGQEARLRCSPMKGHSHVYWYRQLPEEGLKFMVYLQKENIIDESGMPKERFSAEFPKEGPSILRIQQVVRGDSAAYFCASSRQGIQDTQYFGPGTRLTVL.

The count of this clone is one. This sequence joins TRBV4-3 and TRBJ1-3; unclear D gene. Trimming removed 2 bases at V and 4 bases at J, with 12 bases between. Germline V gene data show CDR1 as LGHNA and CDR2 as YSLEER. This CDR3 region has 15 residues. CDR3 region: CASSQRYGPGNTIYF. DNA of the CDR3: TGCGCCAGCAGCCAACGGTATGGACCAGGAAACACCATATATTTT.

The chain carries TRBV15 and TRBJ2-7, with a weak D call TRBD1 (5 bases). The V end lost 5 bases, the J end lost 0 bases, and 11 bases lay between the germline ends. This CDR3 has 14 amino acids. Germline CDR1 LNHNV, CDR2 YYDKDF (reference sequence). The CDR3 coding sequence is TGTGCCACCAGCCCCAGGGTGGGCTCCTACGAGCAGTACTTC. The encoded protein is CATSPRVGSYEQYF.

The chain employs TRBV5-1 and TRBJ2-3, with 7 bases fitting TRBD2. V gave up 6 bases and J gave up 5 bases; unmatched junction bases: 9. The CDR3 is 14 amino acids. Germline CDR1 SGHRS, CDR2 YFSETQ. CDR3 sequence reads: CASNFAGEGDTQYF. The CDR3 DNA follows: TGCGCCAGCAACTTTGCGGGAGAGGGAGATACGCAGTATTTT.

Comments on this clone: The sample has other DNA sequences that encode this CDR3 too. The gene calls are TRBV6-1 and TRBJ1-5; perhaps TRBD1 as D (5 bases). The V end was cut by 1 base, the J end by 4 bases, with 8 bases between. This CDR3 is built from 14 residues. CDR1 is MNHNS, CDR2 SASEGT, per germline. The CDR3 protein is CASSEGWGNQPQHF. The CDR3 nucleotides read TGTGCCAGCAGTGAAGGGTGGGGGAATCAGCCCCAGCATTTT.

V and J are TRBV4-2 and TRBJ1-5; a weak D match, TRBD1 (6 bases). Germline values: CDR1 LGHNA, CDR2 YNFKEQ. CDR3 length: 18 amino acids. V lost 0 bases to trimming and J lost 7 bases, with 22 bases between them. CDR3 loop: CASSQEETRQAESQPQHF. DNA of the CDR3: TGTGCCAGCAGCCAAGAGGAGACGAGACAGGCGGAAAGCCAGCCCCAGCATTTT.

CDR3 coding DNA: TGTGCCAGCAGTACTCCCTCGCGGGCCTCTTTCTATGGCTACACCTTC. Translating gives CASSTPSRASFYGYTF. The chain couples TRBV28 to TRBJ1-2; D not certain. CDR3 length: 16 residues. CDR1 and CDR2 (germline): MDHEN, SYDVKM. Trimming took off 5 bases at V and 4 bases at J, with 20 bases between the two ends.

The chain uses TRBV6-4 and TRBJ2-7; D possibly corresponds to TRBD1 (6 bases). V lost 6 bases, J lost 0 bases, and 15 bases lay in between. Germline loops: CDR1 MRHNA, CDR2 SNTAGT. The CDR3 is made up of 15 amino acids. CDR3 amino acids: CASREQGSVSYEQYF. The CDR3, as DNA: TGTGCCAGCAGAGAACAGGGTAGCGTCTCCTACGAGCAGTACTTC.

The rearrangement uses TRBV27 and TRBJ2-5; the match to TRBD1 covers 9 bases. The CDR3 covers 16 residues. Germline CDR1 is MNHEY and CDR2 is SMNVEV (reference sequence). Trimming took 4 bases from V and 2 from J; bases not matched to a gene: 8. The CDR3 DNA follows: TGTGCCAGCAGTTCTCCGGGACAGGGATATCAAGAGACCCAGTACTTC. Protein product: CASSSPGQGYQETQYF.

The rearrangement joins TRBV7-9 to TRBJ2-7, with TRBD1 matching 10 bases. In germline, CDR1 is SEHNR, CDR2 FQNEAQ (reference sequence). This CDR3 has 15 residues. J gave up 4 bases and V 5 bases, and 8 bases lay outside the gene matches. This CDR3 is CASSVRDRGLYEQYF. The CDR3 bases are TGTGCCAGCAGCGTCCGGGACAGGGGCCTTTACGAGCAGTACTTC.

The CDR3 loop reads CSVVWGRVGEQFF. The CDR3 bases are TGCAGCGTCGTTTGGGGAAGGGTCGGTGAGCAGTTCTTC. The chain couples TRBV29-1 to TRBJ2-1, with unresolved D. V was trimmed by 6 bases and J by 9 bases, leaving 18 bases between them. The CDR3 covers 13 residues. The V gene's germline CDR1 is SQVTM and CDR2 ANQGSEA.

The chain employs TRBV6-5 and TRBJ2-2; a possible D gene is TRBD1 (5 bases). The germline V gene has CDR1 MNHEY and CDR2 SVGAGI. The V end was cut by 4 bases, the J end by 5 bases, with 14 bases between. The CDR3 spans 15 residues. Here the CDR3 DNA reads TGTGCCAGCAGTTCAATTGCAGGACATACCGGGGAGCTGTTTTTT. Translation gives CASSSIAGHTGELFF.

This clone was detected only a few times. The chain uses TRBV6-1 and TRBJ1-2, with D maybe TRBD1 (5 bases). Trimming removed 5 bases at V and 8 bases at J, with 12 bases between. The CDR3 has 12 residues. CDR1 MNHNS and CDR2 SASEGT come from the germline V gene. CDR3 in amino acids: CASSQTGAGYTF. In DNA, the CDR3 is TGTGCCAGCAGTCAAACAGGCGCGGGCTACACCTTC.

The rearrangement uses TRBV27 and TRBJ1-1, with a tentative D call TRBD1 (6 bases). The CDR3 length is 16 residues. The V gene's germline CDR1 is MNHEY and CDR2 SMNVEV (reference sequence). V lost 3 bases, J lost 4 bases, and 18 bases lay in between. The CDR3 here is CASSFGRGLGGTEAFF. CDR3 DNA: TGTGCCAGCAGTTTTGGACGGGGGCTTGGGGGCACTGAAGCTTTCTTT.

This clone was recorded only once. The rearrangement joins TRBV6-6 to TRBJ1-2; possible D gene TRBD1, 6 bases. The ends were cut back, 6 bases at V and 0 bases at J, with 17 bases in the middle. This CDR3 spans 16 amino acids. Germline V lookup: CDR1 MNHNY, CDR2 SVGAGI (reference sequence). The chain's CDR3 is CASSRLRGGTNYGYTF. For the CDR3, the DNA is TGTGCCAGCAGCCGTTTAAGGGGGGGAACTAACTATGGCTACACCTTC.

This clone was observed a single time. The rearrangement links TRBV9 to TRBJ1-5; tentatively, D is TRBD1 (5 bases). CDR1 and CDR2 from the germline V gene are SGDLS and YYNGEE. The CDR3 contains 16 residues. V lost 0 bases to trimming and J lost 4 bases, with 14 bases between them. The CDR3 reads CASSVGPGPENQPQHF. DNA for the CDR3: TGTGCCAGCAGCGTAGGCCCAGGGCCGGAGAATCAGCCCCAGCATTTT.

About this clone itself: The sample contains more than one DNA sequence encoding this CDR3. The chain joins TRBV6-5 to TRBJ1-1, with a possible D match to TRBD1 (5 bases). This CDR3 has 14 amino acids. Germline-derived CDR1 and CDR2 are MNHEY and SVGAGI. V gave up 2 bases and J gave up 1 base, with 8 bases separating them. The CDR3: CASSYETGNTEAFF. The DNA of the CDR3 is TGTGCCAGCAGTTACGAAACAGGGAACACTGAAGCTTTCTTT.

J is TRBJ2-3 and V is TRBV30; the match to TRBD2 covers 7 bases. CDR1 is GTSNPN and CDR2 is SVGIG in the germline V gene (reference sequence). J gave up 4 bases and V 4 bases, and 8 bases lay outside the gene matches. The CDR3 has 14 amino acids. CDR3 sequence: CAWNLPGRADTQYF. In DNA, the CDR3 is TGTGCCTGGAACCTACCGGGGAGGGCAGATACGCAGTATTTT.

The chain couples TRBV27 to TRBJ2-3; the D gene is possibly TRBD1 (6 bases). V was pared by 5 bases and J by 1 base, with 13 bases between. The CDR3 runs to 15 residues. Looked up from germline, CDR1 is MNHEY and CDR2 is SMNVEV (reference sequence). CDR3 DNA: TGTGCCAGCAGTACACGGTACAGGGGCACAGATACGCAGTATTTT. Translated: CASSTRYRGTDTQYF.

This clone was seen only once. V is TRBV11-2 and J is TRBJ2-1; 8 positions match TRBD2. After removal of 1 base from V and 0 bases from J, the junction contained 11 bases not matched to a gene. The CDR3 has 19 amino acids. Germline-derived CDR1 and CDR2 are SGHAT and FQNNGV. CDR3 loop: CASSLGGWTGGRSYNEQFF. The DNA for the CDR3 is TGTGCCAGCAGCTTAGGCGGTTGGACGGGAGGGCGCTCCTACAATGAGCAGTTCTTC.

The rearrangement uses TRBV4-1 and TRBJ2-7; a possible D gene is TRBD2 (5 bases). This CDR3 spans 17 amino acids. V lost 1 base, J lost 2 bases, and 18 bases lay in between. Germline CDR1 MGHRA, CDR2 YSYEKL. CDR3 amino acids: CASSQVPTRERTYEQYF. In nucleotides, the CDR3 is TGCGCCAGCAGCCAAGTCCCGACCCGCGAGCGGACCTACGAGCAGTACTTC.

The DNA of the CDR3 is TGTGCCAGCAGTGAAAGGGCCTCTGGAAACACCATATATTTT. Amino acid sequence: CASSERASGNTIYF. This chain joins TRBV6-1 and TRBJ1-3; no definite D call. The germline CDR1 and CDR2 sequences are MNHNS and SASEGT. The V and J ends lost 2 bases and 0 bases respectively, with 5 bases between them. The CDR3 runs 14 residues.

The J gene is TRBJ1-1, the V gene TRBV6-1; D might be TRBD1 (5 bases). V shed 7 bases and J shed 2 bases, with 17 bases lying between them. The germline CDR1 and CDR2 sequences are MNHNS and SASEGT. The CDR3 length is 15 residues. The CDR3 DNA reads as TGTGCCAGCACCGGGGGAGGGGCTTTAAACACTGAAGCTTTCTTT. It encodes CASTGGGALNTEAFF.

To note about this clone: In the same sample, other DNA sequences code for this CDR3. The chain links TRBV5-1 to TRBJ2-7, with D unclear. This CDR3 is built from 14 residues. Trimming stripped 5 bases from V and 2 bases from J, with 14 bases between. Per the germline V gene, CDR1 is SGHRS and CDR2 is YFSETQ. CDR3 region: CASSFLDRAYEQYF. CDR3 nucleotides: TGCGCCAGCAGTTTTCTAGATAGGGCCTACGAGCAGTACTTC.

This chain connects TRBV25-1 to TRBJ1-6, with D perhaps matching TRBD1 (6 bases). The germline gives CDR1 MGHDK, CDR2 SYGVNS. The CDR3 has 14 amino acids. The V end was cut by 2 bases, the J end by 10 bases, with 12 bases between. CDR3 protein: CASSEPGGNSPLHF. The CDR3 bases are TGTGCCAGCAGTGAACCGGGGGGCAACTCACCCCTCCACTTT.

This sequence joins TRBV10-3 and TRBJ2-3; 13 nucleotides align to TRBD2. Germline CDR1 ENHRY, CDR2 SYGVKD. The length of the CDR3 is 14 residues. Unmatched junction bases numbered 5, after V lost 8 bases and J lost 6 bases. The CDR3 region is CAIGLAGVGDTQYF. Written as DNA, the CDR3 is TGTGCCATCGGACTAGCGGGAGTCGGGGATACGCAGTATTTT.

V gene TRBV9 combines with J gene TRBJ2-1; the match to TRBD1 covers 9 bases. This CDR3 has 15 residues. The germline V gene has CDR1 SGDLS and CDR2 YYNGEE. The V segment lost 3 bases and the J segment 0 bases; nucleotides outside the gene matches: 1. As DNA, the CDR3 is TGTGCCAGCAGCGAGACAGGGGGCTCCTACAATGAGCAGTTCTTC. Translation: CASSETGGSYNEQFF.